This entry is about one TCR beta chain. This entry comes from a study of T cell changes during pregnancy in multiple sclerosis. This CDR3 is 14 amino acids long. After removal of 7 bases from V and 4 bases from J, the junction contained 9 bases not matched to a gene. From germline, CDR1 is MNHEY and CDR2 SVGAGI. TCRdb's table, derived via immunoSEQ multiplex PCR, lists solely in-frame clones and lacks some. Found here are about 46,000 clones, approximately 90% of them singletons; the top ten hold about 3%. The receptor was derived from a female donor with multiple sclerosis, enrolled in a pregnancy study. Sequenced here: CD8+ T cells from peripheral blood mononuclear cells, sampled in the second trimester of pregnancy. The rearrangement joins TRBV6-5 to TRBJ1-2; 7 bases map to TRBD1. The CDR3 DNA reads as TGTGCCAGCACATCAGGGGGTGAAGGCTATGGCTACACCTTC. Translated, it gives CASTSGGEGYGYTF.